The 26 T cell receptor beta chains listed next were all sequenced from one sample in a study of cytomegalovirus exposure and HLA in healthy donors (dated by TCRdb to about 2017). Libraries were made using the immunoSEQ multiplex PCR assay. For the multiplex PCR, a mixture combining 60 forward primers for TCR Vbeta segments and 13 reverse primers for TCR Jbeta segments was used. TCRdb obtained this table from immuneACCESS and retained in-frame rearrangements with V and J assigned. These tables miss some clones; where compared with another copy, unresolved V genes account for less than half of the shortfall, and the remainder is unexplained. The table for this sample lists fewer than 150,000 clones; 15% of them were counted only once. The leading ten clones occupy roughly 2% of the sample. Material for sequencing was PBMCs. The receptors were sampled from a woman between 18 and 30 years old in good health and CMV-seronegative.

The chain employs TRBV4-1 and TRBJ2-3; 10 nucleotides agree with TRBD1. Germline CDR1 and CDR2: MGHRA and YSYEKL. V lost 4 bases to trimming and J lost 4 bases; unmatched junction nucleotides: 8. This CDR3 has 16 amino acids. The CDR3: CASSPRQGAVADTQYF. CDR3 in DNA: TGCGCCAGCAGCCCACGACAGGGGGCAGTGGCAGATACGCAGTATTTT.

This clone was counted only a few times. This rearrangement joins TRBV5-4 to TRBJ1-2; 9 bases align to TRBD1. Germline CDR1 is SGHNT and CDR2 is YYREEE (reference sequence). The junction had 5 bases not matched to a gene; V was cut back by 4 bases and J by 4 bases. This CDR3 region has 14 residues. CDR3 sequence: CASSPTGGGYGYTF. DNA for the CDR3: TGTGCCAGCAGCCCTACAGGGGGCGGCTATGGCTACACCTTC.

This rearrangement joins TRBV9 to TRBJ2-4, with D possibly matching TRBD1 (6 bases). This CDR3 region has 14 residues. The germline V gene encodes CDR1 SGDLS and CDR2 YYNGEE. V gave up 0 bases and J gave up 5 bases, with 9 bases separating them. The CDR3 region has the DNA TGTGCCAGCAGCGTAGAGGCAGGGGAAAACATTCAGTACTTC. This codes for CASSVEAGENIQYF.

This clone has just a few counts. The chain is built from TRBV5-1 and TRBJ1-1, with D unresolved. The CDR3 spans 13 residues. V dropped 0 bases and J dropped 3 bases, with 6 bases sitting between them. The germline CDR1 and CDR2 sequences are SGHRS and YFSETQ. As DNA, the CDR3 is TGCGCCAGCAGCTTGGACTCGTACACTGAAGCTTTCTTT. Translating it yields CASSLDSYTEAFF.

This clone was seen a handful of times. The chain joins TRBV5-1 to TRBJ1-2, with D perhaps TRBD1 (5 bases). The germline V and J ends were trimmed by 4 bases and 4 bases, with 11 bases remaining between them. CDR3 length: 13 residues. Germline V gene data show CDR1 as SGHRS and CDR2 as YFSETQ. CDR3: CASSPDSFYGYTF. For the CDR3, the DNA is TGCGCCAGCAGCCCTGACAGCTTCTATGGCTACACCTTC.

In its sample, this clone was seen a few times. The chain is built from TRBV9 and TRBJ2-7, with D hard to call. Trimming stripped 4 bases from V and 6 bases from J, with 11 bases between. The length of the CDR3 is 12 residues. Germline lookup yields CDR1 SGDLS and CDR2 YYNGEE. Here the CDR3 reads CASSYTSGEQYF. The CDR3 region has the DNA TGTGCCAGCAGCTATACCTCAGGCGAGCAGTACTTC.

The rearrangement links TRBV7-9 to TRBJ2-7, with TRBD2 as a possible D gene (7 bases). Germline V lookup: CDR1 SEHNR, CDR2 FQNEAQ (reference sequence). V lost 0 bases and J 7 bases, leaving 19 bases between the germline ends. The CDR3 runs 16 residues. The CDR3 DNA reads as TGTGCCAGCAGCTTAGCCCCGGGTGGCAGGGGAGGGGAGCAGTACTTC. It is translated as CASSLAPGGRGGEQYF.

This chain links TRBV27 with TRBJ2-3; 8 nucleotides line up with TRBD2. V was pared by 2 bases and J by 7 bases, with 2 bases of the junction left unmatched. The CDR3 spans 13 residues. CDR1 and CDR2 from the germline V gene are MNHEY and SMNVEV (reference sequence). This chain's CDR3 is CASSLGTRNTQYF. The CDR3, as DNA: TGTGCCAGCAGTTTAGGGACTAGAAATACGCAGTATTTT.

The chain links TRBV4-1 to TRBJ2-7; TRBD2 agrees at 14 bases. Germline CDR1 and CDR2: MGHRA and YSYEKL. The ends lost 0 bases at V and 5 bases at J; junction bases unmatched: 6. The CDR3 consists of 17 residues. The CDR3 DNA is TGCGCCAGCAGCCAAGACCCGACGGGACTAGCGGGAGACGAGCAGTACTTC. It specifies CASSQDPTGLAGDEQYF.

The chain joins TRBV5-4 to TRBJ1-6; TRBD1 agrees at 9 bases. This CDR3 region has 14 residues. The ends lost 6 bases at V and 6 bases at J; junction bases unmatched: 4. Germline V CDR1 and CDR2: SGHNT, YYREEE (reference sequence). CDR3 protein: CASTSGQGNSPLHF. The CDR3 DNA is TGTGCCAGCACCTCGGGACAGGGTAATTCACCCCTCCACTTT.

The chain couples TRBV5-1 to TRBJ2-7; D not resolved. The germline V gene encodes CDR1 SGHRS and CDR2 YFSETQ. There are 12 residues in the CDR3. V was cut by 4 bases and J by 3 bases, with 8 bases left in between. The CDR3 nucleotides are TGCGCCAGCAGCATGGCCGGCTACGAGCAGTACTTC. This translates into CASSMAGYEQYF.

The CDR3 region has the DNA TGTGCCAGCAGCTCGCGCCGACAGGGCAATCAGCCCCAGCATTTT. It yields the protein CASSSRRQGNQPQHF. The gene calls are TRBV5-6 and TRBJ1-5; D is perhaps TRBD1 (6 bases). Germline CDR1 and CDR2: SGHDT and YYEEEE. The CDR3 covers 15 residues. V was shortened by 3 bases and J by 2 bases, with 12 bases between the two germline ends. The full variable domain, in which reference TRBV5-6 and TRBJ1-5 provide the parts outside the CDR3, is DAGVTQSPTHLIKTRGQQVTLRCSPKSGHDTVSWYQQALGQGPQFIFQYYEEEERQRGNFPDRFSGHQFPNYSSELNVNALLLGDSALYLCASSSRRQGNQPQHFGDGTRLSIL.

CDR3 protein: CASSFSGSTDTQYF. The CDR3, as DNA: TGTGCCAGCAGTTTTAGCGGTAGCACAGATACGCAGTATTTT. V gene TRBV7-9 combines with J gene TRBJ2-3; D possibly corresponds to TRBD2 (6 bases). V lost 6 bases and J 0 bases, leaving 10 bases between the germline ends. Per germline, CDR1 SEHNR and CDR2 FQNEAQ (reference sequence). This CDR3 is built from 14 residues.

The CDR3 sequence is CASSQDRPGNTEAFF. DNA for the CDR3: TGCGCCAGCAGCCAAGATCGTCCGGGGAACACTGAAGCTTTCTTT. The chain combines TRBV4-1 with TRBJ1-1; no reliable D call. This CDR3 spans 15 amino acids. Between the trimmed V and J ends, which lost 0 bases and 1 base, there was a span of 9 bases. Germline CDR1 reads MGHRA; CDR2 reads YSYEKL.

There are a few counts of this clone. The sample contains more than one DNA sequence encoding this CDR3. This rearrangement joins TRBV6-5 to TRBJ2-1; no firm D call. The CDR3 runs to 11 residues. Germline CDR1 and CDR2: MNHEY and SVGAGI. Trimming took off 6 bases at V and 5 bases at J, with 5 bases between the two ends. CDR3 DNA sequence: TGTGCCAGCAGCCGAGACAATGAGCAGTTCTTC. Translation: CASSRDNEQFF.

The chain couples TRBV30 to TRBJ1-6, with D possibly matching TRBD1 (5 bases). CDR1 is GTSNPN and CDR2 is SVGIG in the germline V gene (reference sequence). Trimming left V 2 bases short and J 14 bases short, with 13 bases between. The CDR3 has 12 residues. In DNA, the CDR3 is TGTGCCTGGAGTCCAGTTACGGGGGCCCTCCACTTT. Amino acids: CAWSPVTGALHF.

This clone was seen only a few times. The J gene is TRBJ2-1, the V gene TRBV29-1; D might be TRBD2 (6 bases). Germline values: CDR1 SQVTM, CDR2 ANQGSEA. CDR3 length equals 13 residues. V dropped 6 bases and J dropped 0 bases, with 9 bases sitting between them. CDR3 amino acids: CSVQTSSYNEQFF. In nucleotides, the CDR3 is TGCAGCGTCCAGACTAGCTCCTACAATGAGCAGTTCTTC.

Many counts were recorded for this clone. This sequence joins TRBV7-3 and TRBJ2-3, with D possibly being TRBD2 (7 bases). Germline-derived CDR1 and CDR2 are SGHTA and FQGTGA. The CDR3 has 14 residues. The V gene lost 0 bases and the J gene lost 4 bases, with 8 bases spanning the gap. CDR3 sequence reads: CASSLTGGPDTQYF. The CDR3 DNA reads TGTGCCAGCAGCTTAACGGGGGGGCCAGATACGCAGTATTTT. The entire variable domain, with the rest obtained from reference TRBV7-3 and TRBJ2-3, is as follows: GAGVSQTPSNKVTEKGKYVELRCDPISGHTALYWYRQSLGQGPEFLIYFQGTGAADDSGLPNDRFFAVRPEGSVSTLKIQRTERGDSAVYLCASSLTGGPDTQYFGPGTRLTVL.

The CDR3 region is CAISPGQGAGNEQFF. Here the CDR3 DNA reads TGTGCCATCAGCCCCGGACAGGGGGCTGGCAATGAGCAGTTCTTC. The rearrangement uses TRBV10-3 and TRBJ2-1, with 11 bases matching TRBD1. The CDR3 loop spans 15 amino acids. Germline V gene data show CDR1 as ENHRY and CDR2 as SYGVKD. Trimming at V came to 6 bases and at J to 6 bases, leaving 7 bases not matched to a gene.

This clone turned up a few times. The chain couples TRBV5-6 to TRBJ1-5; tentatively, D is TRBD1 (5 bases). The CDR3 totals 14 residues. In germline, CDR1 is SGHDT, CDR2 YYEEEE. Deletions cut 2 bases from V and 6 bases from J, with 12 bases between. The CDR3: CASSFFRGSQPQHF. DNA for the CDR3: TGTGCCAGCAGCTTTTTTCGGGGGAGTCAGCCCCAGCATTTT.

This clone has just a few counts. The chain employs TRBV2 and TRBJ2-2, with a weak D call TRBD2 (6 bases). The CDR3 runs 14 residues. Germline CDR1 is SNHLY and CDR2 is FYNNEI. Between the trimmed V and J ends, which lost 4 bases and 6 bases, there was a span of 12 bases. The CDR3 protein is CASSVVSGAGELFF. DNA of the CDR3: TGTGCCAGCAGTGTGGTGTCGGGGGCCGGGGAGCTGTTTTTT.

The V call is TRBV20-1, the J call TRBJ2-7, with D perhaps TRBD1 (6 bases). This CDR3 comprises 11 residues. V lost 2 bases to trimming and J lost 8 bases, with 10 bases between them. Germline V gives CDR1 DFQATT, CDR2 SNEGSKA (reference sequence). CDR3 nucleotide sequence: TGCAGTGCTAGACAGGGGCGAAAGCAGTACTTC. It yields the protein CSARQGRKQYF.

The table lists this clone with a few counts. The chain employs TRBV28 and TRBJ1-5; D ambiguous. This CDR3 comprises 14 residues. CDR1 MDHEN and CDR2 SYDVKM come from the germline V gene. V dropped 3 bases and J dropped 7 bases, with 13 bases sitting between them. In DNA, the CDR3 is TGTGCCAGCAGTTTCTTTAGCGGGAACCAGCCCCAGCATTTT. Translated: CASSFFSGNQPQHF.

V and J are TRBV4-1 and TRBJ2-5, with 7 bases matching TRBD2. V gave up 4 bases and J gave up 4 bases; unmatched junction bases: 9. Germline values: CDR1 MGHRA, CDR2 YSYEKL. The CDR3 loop spans 15 amino acids. Written as DNA, the CDR3 is TGCGCCAGCAGCCCCCTCCTTTCTAGCGGAGAGACCCAGTACTTC. It yields the protein CASSPLLSSGETQYF.

The CDR3 nucleotides read TGTGCCTGGAGTGTGGCCCGGGACTTCATGAGCTCCTATAATTCACCCCTCCACTTT. Translating gives CAWSVARDFMSSYNSPLHF. This chain joins TRBV30 and TRBJ1-6, with D perhaps matching TRBD1 (5 bases). Trimming took 0 bases from V and 0 from J, leaving 18 bases between them. The CDR3 covers 19 residues. Per the germline V gene, CDR1 is GTSNPN and CDR2 is SVGIG (reference sequence).

The V and J genes are TRBV7-2 and TRBJ2-1; perhaps TRBD2 as D (6 bases). CDR1 is SGHTA, CDR2 FQGNSA, per germline. This CDR3 spans 14 amino acids. The V end was cut by 0 bases, the J end by 3 bases, with 6 bases between. CDR3 region: CASSLASGYNEQFF. The CDR3 DNA reads as TGTGCCAGCAGCTTAGCTAGCGGCTACAATGAGCAGTTCTTC. Combining the CDR3 with reference TRBV7-2 and TRBJ2-1 gives the whole variable domain GAGVSQSPSNKVTEKGKDVELRCDPISGHTALYWYRQSLGQGLEFLIYFQGNSAPDKSGLPSDRFSAERTGGSVSTLTIQRTQQEDSAVYLCASSLASGYNEQFFGPGTRLTVL.